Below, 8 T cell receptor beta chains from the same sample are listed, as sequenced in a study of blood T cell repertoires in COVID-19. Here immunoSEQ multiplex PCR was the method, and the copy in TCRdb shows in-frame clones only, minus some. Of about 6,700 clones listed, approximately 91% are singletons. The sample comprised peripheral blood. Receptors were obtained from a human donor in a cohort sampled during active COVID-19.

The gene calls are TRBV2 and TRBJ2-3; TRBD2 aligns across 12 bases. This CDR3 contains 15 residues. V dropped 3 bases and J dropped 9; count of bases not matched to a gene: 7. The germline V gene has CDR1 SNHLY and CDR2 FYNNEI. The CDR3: CASSDSSGGAGTQYF. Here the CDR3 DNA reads TGTGCCAGCAGTGACTCTAGCGGGGGGGCCGGGACGCAGTATTTT.

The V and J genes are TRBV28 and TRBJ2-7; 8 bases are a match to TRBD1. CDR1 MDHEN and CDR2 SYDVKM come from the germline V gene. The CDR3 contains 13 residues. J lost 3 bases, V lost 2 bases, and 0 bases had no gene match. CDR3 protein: CASSLDRGYEQYF. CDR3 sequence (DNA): TGTGCCAGCAGTTTAGACAGGGGCTACGAGCAGTACTTC.

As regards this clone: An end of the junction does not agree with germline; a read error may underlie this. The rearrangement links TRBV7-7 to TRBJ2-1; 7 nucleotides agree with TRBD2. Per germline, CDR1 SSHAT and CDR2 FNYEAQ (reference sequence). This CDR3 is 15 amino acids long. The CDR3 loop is CASSLSSGRAHEQFF. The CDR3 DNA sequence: TGTGCTAGCAGCTTATCTAGCGGCCGGGCCCATGAGCAGTTCTTC.

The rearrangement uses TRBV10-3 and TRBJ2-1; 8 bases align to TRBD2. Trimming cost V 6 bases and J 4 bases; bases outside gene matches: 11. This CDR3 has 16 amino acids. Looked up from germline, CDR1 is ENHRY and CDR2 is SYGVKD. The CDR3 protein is CAISWGAGGKYNEQFF. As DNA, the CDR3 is TGTGCCATCAGCTGGGGCGCGGGGGGCAAATACAATGAGCAGTTCTTC.

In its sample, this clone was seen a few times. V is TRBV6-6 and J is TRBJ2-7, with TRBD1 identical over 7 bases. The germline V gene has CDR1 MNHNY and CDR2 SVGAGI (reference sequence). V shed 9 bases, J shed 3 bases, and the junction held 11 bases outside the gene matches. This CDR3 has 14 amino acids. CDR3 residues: CASRQGHRVYEQYF. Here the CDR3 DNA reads TGTGCCAGTAGACAGGGTCATCGGGTCTACGAGCAGTACTTC.

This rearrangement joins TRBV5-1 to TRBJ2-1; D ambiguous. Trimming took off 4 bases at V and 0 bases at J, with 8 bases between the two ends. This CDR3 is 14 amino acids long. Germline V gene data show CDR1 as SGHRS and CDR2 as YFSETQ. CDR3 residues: CASSGPSSYNEQFF. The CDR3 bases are TGCGCCAGCAGCGGGCCCAGCTCCTACAATGAGCAGTTCTTC.

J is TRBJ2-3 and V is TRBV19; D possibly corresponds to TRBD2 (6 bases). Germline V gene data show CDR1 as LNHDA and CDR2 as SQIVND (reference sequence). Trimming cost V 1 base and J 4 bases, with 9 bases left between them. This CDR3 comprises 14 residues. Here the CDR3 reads CASSIGGDSDTQYF. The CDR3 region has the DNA TGTGCCAGTAGTATAGGAGGGGACTCAGATACGCAGTATTTT.

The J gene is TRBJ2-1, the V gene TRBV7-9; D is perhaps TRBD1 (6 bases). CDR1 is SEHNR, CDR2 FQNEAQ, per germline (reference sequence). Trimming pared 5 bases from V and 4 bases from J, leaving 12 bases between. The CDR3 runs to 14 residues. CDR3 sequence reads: CASSQQQGYNEQFF. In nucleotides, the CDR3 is TGTGCCAGCAGCCAGCAACAGGGTTACAATGAGCAGTTCTTC.